Each of the 30 T cell receptor beta chains below was sequenced from the same sample in a study of OX40 agonist ivuxolimab in advanced cancers. Assay: immunoSEQ multiplex PCR; the TCRdb copy retains only in-frame clones and omits some. The sample carries 65,000 to 85,000 clones, approximately 88% recorded once. This material consisted of CD4+ or CD8+ T cells sorted from blood, taken in a trial of the OX40 agonist ivuxolimab. The receptors were gathered from an adult with an advanced solid tumor such as melanoma, head and neck, liver or kidney cancer.

The J gene is TRBJ2-1, the V gene TRBV28, with D hard to call. Trimming left V 3 bases short and J 7 bases short, with 10 bases between. Per the germline V gene, CDR1 is MDHEN and CDR2 is SYDVKM. The CDR3 is 13 residues long. CDR3 DNA sequence: TGTGCCAGCAGTTTCCCCCAGCCTAATGAGCAGTTCTTC. Its protein product is CASSFPQPNEQFF.

This sequence joins TRBV9 and TRBJ1-3; D is perhaps TRBD1 (5 bases). CDR3 length: 12 amino acids. Per the germline V gene, CDR1 is SGDLS and CDR2 is YYNGEE. Trimming took off 1 base at V and 9 bases at J, with 8 bases between the two ends. This chain's CDR3 is CASSVPGGTIYF. For the CDR3, the DNA is TGTGCCAGCAGCGTACCCGGGGGCACCATATATTTT.

This chain links TRBV19 with TRBJ1-5; D unclear. V shed 3 bases and J shed 2 bases, with 14 bases lying between them. The CDR3 consists of 16 residues. From germline, CDR1 is LNHDA and CDR2 SQIVND (reference sequence). The CDR3 loop reads CASSMNGLRGNQPQHF. CDR3 DNA sequence: TGTGCCAGTAGTATGAACGGCTTGCGGGGCAATCAGCCCCAGCATTTT. The full variable domain, completed using reference TRBV19 and TRBJ1-5, is DGGITQSPKYLFRKEGQNVTLSCEQNLNHDAMYWYRQDPGQGLRLIYYSQIVNDFQKGDIAEGYSVSREKKESFPLTVTSAQKNPTAFYLCASSMNGLRGNQPQHFGDGTRLSIL.

This clone was detected only once. The J gene is TRBJ2-4, the V gene TRBV15, with D perhaps matching TRBD2 (6 bases). There are 16 residues in the CDR3. V lost 0 bases to trimming and J lost 7 bases, with 16 bases between them. From germline, CDR1 is LNHNV and CDR2 YYDKDF (reference sequence). The DNA of the CDR3 is TGTGCCACCAGCAGAGATTTGCAGGCAGGGAGGAACATTCAGTACTTC. It codes for CATSRDLQAGRNIQYF.

V is TRBV18 and J is TRBJ2-7, with D perhaps TRBD2 (6 bases). The CDR3 length is 15 residues. Trimming took off 2 bases at V and 3 bases at J, with 14 bases between the two ends. Germline loops: CDR1 KGHSH, CDR2 LQKENI. The CDR3 DNA reads TGTGCCAGCTCACCAGGTCTAGCGAGAATCTACGAGCAGTACTTC. Its protein is CASSPGLARIYEQYF.

The chain carries TRBV7-9 and TRBJ1-1; D gene unclear. The CDR3 has 14 amino acids. Trimming stripped 1 base from V and 1 base from J, with 7 bases between. Germline lookup yields CDR1 SEHNR and CDR2 FQNEAQ (reference sequence). CDR3 sequence reads: CASSLGSGNTEAFF. DNA of the CDR3: TGTGCCAGCAGCTTAGGGTCGGGGAACACTGAAGCTTTCTTT.

The chain uses TRBV11-2 and TRBJ2-6, with D possibly being TRBD1 (5 bases). The germline V and J ends were trimmed by 2 bases and 0 bases, with 11 bases remaining between them. There are 17 residues in the CDR3. Germline V gene lookup returns CDR1 SGHAT and CDR2 FQNNGV. The CDR3 loop is CASSLIRQISGANVLTF. Here the CDR3 DNA reads TGTGCCAGCAGCTTAATCAGACAGATCTCTGGGGCCAACGTCCTGACTTTC.

V is TRBV11-2 and J is TRBJ1-4, with D possibly matching TRBD1 (6 bases). Per the germline V gene, CDR1 is SGHAT and CDR2 is FQNNGV. The CDR3 is 18 residues long. V lost 3 bases and J 0 bases, leaving 17 bases between the germline ends. CDR3 coding DNA: TGTGCCAGCAGCTTGATGACAGGAAAGAGTGCAACTAATGAAAAACTGTTTTTT. Residues: CASSLMTGKSATNEKLFF.

This clone was counted a single time. The V and J genes are TRBV11-2 and TRBJ1-3; perhaps TRBD1 as D (5 bases). Germline CDR1 SGHAT, CDR2 FQNNGV. Trimming cost V 5 bases and J 1 base, with 12 bases left between them. The CDR3 totals 15 residues. The CDR3 loop is CASSPRGGSGNTIYF. The DNA of the CDR3 is TGTGCCAGCAGCCCCCGTGGGGGATCTGGAAACACCATATATTTT.

The gene calls are TRBV7-6 and TRBJ1-4; 7 nucleotides agree with TRBD1. V lost 2 bases, J lost 2 bases, and 2 bases stayed unmatched. The CDR3 consists of 15 residues. Germline assignment: CDR1 SGHVS and CDR2 FNYEAQ. The CDR3 nucleotides read TGTGCCAGCAGCTTATTGGACAGGACTAATGAAAAACTGTTTTTT. As protein: CASSLLDRTNEKLFF.

J is TRBJ1-2 and V is TRBV11-2, with 8 bases matching TRBD1. Germline V CDR1 and CDR2: SGHAT, FQNNGV. The CDR3 consists of 17 residues. Losses at the gene ends were 1 base for V and 6 bases for J; bases not matched to a gene: 13. The CDR3 DNA follows: TGTGCCAGCAGCTTAGTGCCCACCGACAGGGGTGGGGATGGCTACACCTTC. This translates into CASSLVPTDRGGDGYTF.

The rearrangement joins TRBV9 to TRBJ2-1; 9 nucleotides agree with TRBD2. The CDR3 has 14 amino acids. Per germline, CDR1 SGDLS and CDR2 YYNGEE. V gave up 2 bases and J gave up 5 bases; unmatched junction bases: 2. The CDR3 loop is CASSVLAGNNEQFF. CDR3 bases: TGTGCCAGCAGCGTGCTAGCGGGAAACAATGAGCAGTTCTTC.

CDR3 DNA sequence: TGTGCCAGCGCAGTAGGGATTAGCAATCAGCCCCAGCATTTT. The encoded protein is CASAVGISNQPQHF. This rearrangement joins TRBV9 to TRBJ1-5; D call uncertain. CDR1 SGDLS and CDR2 YYNGEE come from the germline V gene. The length of the CDR3 is 14 residues. Trimming took off 7 bases at V and 0 bases at J, with 11 bases between the two ends.

This chain links TRBV29-1 with TRBJ2-1, with 8 positions matching TRBD1. This CDR3 spans 12 amino acids. V shed 7 bases, J shed 6 bases, and the junction held 5 bases outside the gene matches. Looked up from germline, CDR1 is SQVTM and CDR2 is ANQGSEA. The CDR3 loop is CSAYGQGNEQFF. For the CDR3, the DNA is TGCAGCGCCTACGGACAGGGCAATGAGCAGTTCTTC.

V and J are TRBV10-3 and TRBJ2-5, with 8 bases aligning to TRBD1. V gave up 3 bases and J gave up 5 bases; unmatched junction bases: 11. This CDR3 is 16 amino acids long. Germline CDR1 is ENHRY and CDR2 is SYGVKD. The CDR3 loop reads CAISDGQGRFLETQYF. The CDR3 DNA reads TGTGCCATCAGTGACGGACAGGGTCGTTTCCTGGAGACCCAGTACTTC.

The chain joins TRBV6-1 to TRBJ1-5; perhaps TRBD1 as D (5 bases). The V end was cut by 1 base, the J end by 2 bases, with 21 bases between. The CDR3 runs to 19 residues. Germline loops: CDR1 MNHNS, CDR2 SASEGT. In DNA form, the CDR3 reads TGTGCCAGCAGTGAAGACCGGGGCCAAATTCTATTTGGCAATCAGCCCCAGCATTTT. Its translation is CASSEDRGQILFGNQPQHF.

V usage is TRBV5-1 and J usage is TRBJ2-7, with 16 bases fitting TRBD2. The V and J ends lost 4 bases and 2 bases, in that order; junction bases with no gene match: 3. The CDR3 covers 16 residues. Germline CDR1 and CDR2: SGHRS and YFSETQ. In nucleotides, the CDR3 is TGCGCCAGCAGCGCCGGGACTAGCGGGGGGGCCTACGAGCAGTACTTC. Encoded protein: CASSAGTSGGAYEQYF.

This clone has only one observation. CDR3 residues: CASSSPLREIYGYTF. For the CDR3, the DNA is TGTGCCAGCAGTTCCCCCCTACGGGAGATCTATGGCTACACCTTC. The V and J genes are TRBV6-7 and TRBJ1-2; no firm D call. TRBV6-7 is assigned to the ORF class and has an uncertain function. The CDR3 sequence is 15 residues long. Trimming left V 4 bases short and J 4 bases short, with 16 bases between.

The chain links TRBV2 to TRBJ2-7; no reliable D call. The CDR3 runs 13 residues. CDR1 and CDR2 from the germline V gene are SNHLY and FYNNEI. Trimming removed 4 bases at V and 3 bases at J, with 10 bases between. The CDR3 is CASSAVWDYEQYF. DNA for the CDR3: TGTGCCAGCAGTGCAGTTTGGGACTACGAGCAGTACTTC.

Only one count was recorded for this clone. V is TRBV11-3 and J is TRBJ2-1; 8 nucleotides agree with TRBD2. The ends lost 5 bases at V and 3 bases at J; junction bases unmatched: 6. The germline gives CDR1 SGHNT, CDR2 YENEEA. The CDR3 is 15 amino acids. The CDR3 DNA reads TGTGCCAGCAGCGCACGGACTAGCTTCTACAATGAGCAGTTCTTC. Encoded protein: CASSARTSFYNEQFF.

The chain recombines TRBV25-1 with TRBJ1-6; D gene unclear. The germline V and J ends were trimmed by 0 bases and 14 bases, with 11 bases remaining between them. Germline V lookup: CDR1 MGHDK, CDR2 SYGVNS. The CDR3 contains 13 residues. CDR3 sequence reads: CASSEYGASALHF. The DNA for the CDR3 is TGTGCCAGCAGTGAATACGGCGCCTCAGCCCTCCACTTT. The whole variable domain, filled in from reference TRBV25-1 and TRBJ1-6, reads EADIYQTPRYLVIGTGKKITLECSQTMGHDKMYWYQQDPGMELHLIHYSYGVNSTEKGDLSSESTVSRIRTEHFPLTLESARPSHTSQYLCASSEYGASALHFGNGTRLTVT.

This clone was detected once. This rearrangement joins TRBV29-1 to TRBJ2-1; TRBD2 agrees at 16 bases. Germline V CDR1 and CDR2: SQVTM, ANQGSEA. CDR3 length: 14 amino acids. J lost 16 bases, V lost 5 bases, and 11 bases had no gene match. The CDR3 protein is CSVLPPGLAGGFFF. The CDR3 DNA follows: TGCAGCGTTCTGCCCCCGGGACTAGCGGGAGGGTTCTTCTTC.

In its sample, this clone was seen once. The chain is built from TRBV7-6 and TRBJ2-2; 7 nucleotides match TRBD2. The germline gives CDR1 SGHVS, CDR2 FNYEAQ. J gave up 2 bases and V 5 bases, and 11 bases lay outside the gene matches. The CDR3 spans 17 residues. The CDR3: CASSQRASGSNTGELFF. Written as DNA, the CDR3 is TGTGCCAGCAGCCAGAGGGCTAGCGGAAGTAACACCGGGGAGCTGTTTTTT.

V and J are TRBV6-6 and TRBJ1-1; possibly TRBD1 for D (5 bases). Germline V gene sequence: CDR1 MNHNY, CDR2 SVGAGI (reference sequence). This CDR3 is built from 12 residues. V lost 6 bases, J lost 12 bases, and 17 bases lay in between. The CDR3 loop is CASREPTGTSFF. In DNA, the CDR3 is TGTGCCAGCAGGGAACCGACGGGGACCTCTTTCTTT.

The chain uses TRBV27 and TRBJ2-3; 7 nucleotides line up with TRBD1. V lost 3 bases, J lost 1 base, and 13 bases stayed unmatched. The CDR3 spans 18 residues. CDR1 is MNHEY and CDR2 is SMNVEV in the germline V gene (reference sequence). DNA of the CDR3: TGTGCCAGCAGTTTCCACCCCAGGGGGATGGGGGGCACAGATACGCAGTATTTT. Translation gives CASSFHPRGMGGTDTQYF.

The chain employs TRBV7-2 and TRBJ2-7, with D hard to call. Germline CDR1 and CDR2: SGHTA and FQGNSA. The CDR3 contains 13 residues. V lost 3 bases and J 2 bases, leaving 8 bases between the germline ends. The CDR3 DNA reads TGTGCCAGCAGCTTTGACGTCCCCTACGAGCAGTACTTC. Its protein product is CASSFDVPYEQYF.

The chain links TRBV4-2 to TRBJ2-3; D might be TRBD1 or TRBD2, each matching 5 bases. Per the germline V gene, CDR1 is LGHNA and CDR2 is YNFKEQ. Trimming pared 4 bases from V and 2 bases from J, leaving 16 bases between. CDR3 size: 16 residues. CDR3 sequence (DNA): TGTGCCAGCAGCCCAGGGAGAACCCCCGCCACAGATACGCAGTATTTT. This sequence encodes CASSPGRTPATDTQYF.

The V gene is TRBV7-6, the J gene TRBJ2-7, with 10 bases aligning to TRBD2. Germline loops: CDR1 SGHVS, CDR2 FNYEAQ. The CDR3 is 15 amino acids. V shed 5 bases, J shed 0 bases, and the junction held 4 bases outside the gene matches. CDR3 protein: CASSRTSGNSYEQYF. In DNA, the CDR3 is TGTGCCAGCAGCCGGACTAGCGGAAACTCCTACGAGCAGTACTTC.

The chain couples TRBV18 to TRBJ1-5, with D possibly matching TRBD1 (5 bases). CDR1 is KGHSH and CDR2 is LQKENI in the germline V gene. The CDR3 sequence is 16 residues long. V was pared by 2 bases and J by 4 bases, with 15 bases between. The CDR3 DNA reads as TGTGCCAGCTCACCAGACCTCGGGGGTGGGAATCAGCCCCAGCATTTT. Translation: CASSPDLGGGNQPQHF.

The chain carries TRBV28 and TRBJ1-3; D unclear. Trimming pared 2 bases from V and 4 bases from J, leaving 12 bases between. Germline V gives CDR1 MDHEN, CDR2 SYDVKM. The CDR3 is 15 amino acids. The CDR3 nucleotides read TGTGCCAGCAGTTTAACCTCTTTGGGGGGAAACACCATATATTTT. Translation: CASSLTSLGGNTIYF. Full variable domain (remainder filled in from reference TRBV28 and TRBJ1-3): DVKVTQSSRYLVKRTGEKVFLECVQDMDHENMFWYRQDPGLGLRLIYFSYDVKMKEKGDIPEGYSVSREKKERFSLILESASTNQTSMYLCASSLTSLGGNTIYFGEGSWLTVV.